Detailed here is one T cell receptor (beta chain). As yet, its antigen is unknown. The data stem from a study of cytomegalovirus exposure and HLA in healthy donors. General study results and limits: Within an earlier analysis, most TCR beta V segments proved productive either about 87% or about 30% of the time. With later analysis, a missense DCLRE1C variant became linked to TCR beta V- and J-gene trimming.

Vbeta (60) and Jbeta (13) primers were used in the PCR. Assay used: immunoSEQ multiplex PCR; TCRdb lists only in-frame clones, some missing. The sample holds some 150,000 clones, around 86% seen once. Germline assignment: CDR1 SGHNT and CDR2 YENEEA. V lost 2 bases, J lost 3 bases, and 8 bases lay in between. The CDR3 is made up of 13 amino acids. The chain is built from TRBV11-3 and TRBJ2-7; D is unresolved. The specimen sequenced was PBMCs. This TCR came from a woman aged 25-40 years in good health and CMV-seronegative. DNA for the CDR3: TGTGCCAGCAGCTTATTGGCAGGCTACGAGCAGTACTTC. Protein: CASSLLAGYEQYF. The variable domain in full, completed from reference TRBV11-3 and TRBJ2-7, reads EAGVVQSPRYKIIEKKQPVAFWCNPISGHNTLYWYLQNLGQGPELLIRYENEEAVDDSQLPKDRFSAERLKGVDSTLKIQPAELGDSAVYLCASSLLAGYEQYFGPGTRLTVT.